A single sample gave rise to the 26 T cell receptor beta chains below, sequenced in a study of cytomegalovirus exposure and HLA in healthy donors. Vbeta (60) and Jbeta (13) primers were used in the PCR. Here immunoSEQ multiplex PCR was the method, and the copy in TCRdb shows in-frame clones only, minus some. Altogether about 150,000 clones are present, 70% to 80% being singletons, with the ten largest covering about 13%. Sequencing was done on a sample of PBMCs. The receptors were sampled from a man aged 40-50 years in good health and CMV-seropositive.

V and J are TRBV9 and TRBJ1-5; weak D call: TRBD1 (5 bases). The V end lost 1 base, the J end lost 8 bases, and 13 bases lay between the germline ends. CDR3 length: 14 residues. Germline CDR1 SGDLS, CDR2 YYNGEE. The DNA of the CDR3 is TGTGCCAGCAGCGTAAGGGCGGGGGGGGAGCCCCAGCATTTT. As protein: CASSVRAGGEPQHF.

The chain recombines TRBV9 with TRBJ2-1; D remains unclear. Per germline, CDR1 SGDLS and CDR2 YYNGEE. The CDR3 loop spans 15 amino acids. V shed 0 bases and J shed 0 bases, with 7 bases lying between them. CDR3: CASSVGVNSYNEQFF. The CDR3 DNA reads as TGTGCCAGCAGCGTAGGAGTTAACTCCTACAATGAGCAGTTCTTC.

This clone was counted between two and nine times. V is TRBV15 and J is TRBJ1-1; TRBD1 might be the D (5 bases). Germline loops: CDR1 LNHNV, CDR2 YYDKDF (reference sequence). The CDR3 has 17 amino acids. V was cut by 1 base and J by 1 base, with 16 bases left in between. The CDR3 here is CATSRVYRGSGNTEAFF. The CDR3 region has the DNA TGTGCCACCAGCAGAGTCTATAGGGGTAGTGGGAACACTGAAGCTTTCTTT.

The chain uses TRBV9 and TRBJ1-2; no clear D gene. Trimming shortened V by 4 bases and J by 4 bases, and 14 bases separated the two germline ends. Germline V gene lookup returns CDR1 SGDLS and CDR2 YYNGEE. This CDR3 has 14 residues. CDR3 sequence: CASSQPDLGYGYTF. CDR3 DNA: TGTGCCAGCAGCCAACCCGACTTGGGCTATGGCTACACCTTC.

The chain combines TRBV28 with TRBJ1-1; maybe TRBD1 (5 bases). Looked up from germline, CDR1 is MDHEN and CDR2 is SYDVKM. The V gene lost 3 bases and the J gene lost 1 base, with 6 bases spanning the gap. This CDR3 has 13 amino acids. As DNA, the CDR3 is TGTGCCAGCAGTTTTAGGGGGAACACTGAAGCTTTCTTT. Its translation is CASSFRGNTEAFF.

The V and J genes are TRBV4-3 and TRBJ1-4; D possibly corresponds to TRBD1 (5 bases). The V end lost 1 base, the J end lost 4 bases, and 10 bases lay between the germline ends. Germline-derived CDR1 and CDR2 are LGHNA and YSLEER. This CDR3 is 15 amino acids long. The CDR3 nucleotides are TGCGCCAGCAGCCAAGGGGCCAGGGTTAATGAAAAACTGTTTTTT. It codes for CASSQGARVNEKLFF.

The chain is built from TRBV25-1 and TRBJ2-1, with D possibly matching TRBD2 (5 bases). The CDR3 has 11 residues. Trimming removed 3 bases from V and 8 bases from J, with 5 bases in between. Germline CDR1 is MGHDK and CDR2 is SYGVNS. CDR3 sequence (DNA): TGTGCCAGCAGTGAGGGAGATGAGCAGTTCTTC. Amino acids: CASSEGDEQFF.

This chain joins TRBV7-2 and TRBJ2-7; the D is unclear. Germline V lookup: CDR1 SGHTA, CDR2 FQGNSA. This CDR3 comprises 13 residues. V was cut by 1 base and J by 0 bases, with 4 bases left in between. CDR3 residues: CASSLGPSYEQYF. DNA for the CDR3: TGTGCCAGCAGCTTAGGGCCCTCCTACGAGCAGTACTTC.

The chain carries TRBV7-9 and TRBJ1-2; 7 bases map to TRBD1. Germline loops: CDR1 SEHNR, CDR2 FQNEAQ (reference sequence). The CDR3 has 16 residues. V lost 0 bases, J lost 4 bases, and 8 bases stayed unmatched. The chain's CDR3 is CASSLASGQASYGYTF. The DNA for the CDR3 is TGTGCCAGCAGCTTAGCGTCCGGACAGGCGAGCTATGGCTACACCTTC.

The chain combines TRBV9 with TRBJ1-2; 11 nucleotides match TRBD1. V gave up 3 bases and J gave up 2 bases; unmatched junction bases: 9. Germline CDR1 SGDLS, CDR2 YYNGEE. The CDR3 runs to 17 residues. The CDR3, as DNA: TGTGCCAGCAGCGAGGGGACAGGGGGACTGAGGAACTATGGCTACACCTTC. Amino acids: CASSEGTGGLRNYGYTF. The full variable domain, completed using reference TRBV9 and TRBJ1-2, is DSGVTQTPKHLITATGQRVTLRCSPRSGDLSVYWYQQSLDQGLQFLIQYYNGEERAKGNILERFSAQQFPDLHSELNLSSLELGDSALYFCASSEGTGGLRNYGYTFGSGTRLTVV.

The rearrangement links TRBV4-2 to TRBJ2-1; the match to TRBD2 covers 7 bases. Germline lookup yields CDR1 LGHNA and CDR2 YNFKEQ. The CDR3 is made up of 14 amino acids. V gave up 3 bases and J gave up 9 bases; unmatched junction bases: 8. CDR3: CASSQTQRGSEQFF. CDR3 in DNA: TGTGCCAGCAGCCAGACTCAGCGGGGCAGTGAGCAGTTCTTC.

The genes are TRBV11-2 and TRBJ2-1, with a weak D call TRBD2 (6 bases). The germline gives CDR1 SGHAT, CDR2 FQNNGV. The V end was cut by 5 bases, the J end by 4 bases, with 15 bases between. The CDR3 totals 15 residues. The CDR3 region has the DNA TGTGCCAGCAGCGCATCTAGCGCCCAATACAATGAGCAGTTCTTC. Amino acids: CASSASSAQYNEQFF.

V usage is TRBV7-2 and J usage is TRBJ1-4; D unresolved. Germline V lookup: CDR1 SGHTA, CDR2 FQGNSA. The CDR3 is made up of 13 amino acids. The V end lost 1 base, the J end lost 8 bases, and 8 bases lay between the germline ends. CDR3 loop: CASSLGYKEKLFF. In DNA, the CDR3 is TGTGCCAGCAGCTTAGGTTACAAAGAAAAACTGTTTTTT. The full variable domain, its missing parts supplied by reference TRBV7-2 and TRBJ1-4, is GAGVSQSPSNKVTEKGKDVELRCDPISGHTALYWYRQSLGQGLEFLIYFQGNSAPDKSGLPSDRFSAERTGGSVSTLTIQRTQQEDSAVYLCASSLGYKEKLFFGSGTQLSVL.

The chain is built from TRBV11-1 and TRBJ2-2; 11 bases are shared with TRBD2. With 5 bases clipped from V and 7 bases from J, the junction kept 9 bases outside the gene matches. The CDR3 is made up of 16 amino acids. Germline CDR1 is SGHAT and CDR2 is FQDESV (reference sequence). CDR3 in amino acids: CASSRMTSGVVGELFF. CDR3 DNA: TGTGCCAGCAGCCGTATGACTAGCGGGGTCGTCGGGGAGCTGTTTTTT.

CDR3 region: CASSPEGRDKQYF. CDR3 in DNA: TGTGCCAGCTCACCCGAAGGACGGGACAAGCAGTACTTC. The chain links TRBV18 to TRBJ2-7; a weak D match, TRBD1 (6 bases). In germline, CDR1 is KGHSH, CDR2 LQKENI. Trimming cost V 3 bases and J 8 bases, with 14 bases left between them. This CDR3 is built from 13 residues.

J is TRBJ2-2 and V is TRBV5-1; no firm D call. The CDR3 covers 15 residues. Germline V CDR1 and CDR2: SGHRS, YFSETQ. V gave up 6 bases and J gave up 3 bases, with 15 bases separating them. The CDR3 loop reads CASNSRVGDTGELFF. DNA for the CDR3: TGCGCCAGCAACTCCCGAGTAGGAGACACCGGGGAGCTGTTTTTT.

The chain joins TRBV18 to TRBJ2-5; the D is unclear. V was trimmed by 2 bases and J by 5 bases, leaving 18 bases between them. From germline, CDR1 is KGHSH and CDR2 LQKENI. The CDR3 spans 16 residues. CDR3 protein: CASSPGFARVGETQYF. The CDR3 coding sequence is TGTGCCAGCTCACCAGGTTTTGCCCGGGTCGGGGAGACCCAGTACTTC.

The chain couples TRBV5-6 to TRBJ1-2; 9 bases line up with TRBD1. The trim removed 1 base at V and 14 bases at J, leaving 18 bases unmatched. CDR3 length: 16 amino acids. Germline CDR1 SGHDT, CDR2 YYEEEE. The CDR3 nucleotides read TGTGCCAGCAGCTTGTTTGAGCGGCGGGACAGGGTCGAAATGACCTTC. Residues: CASSLFERRDRVEMTF.

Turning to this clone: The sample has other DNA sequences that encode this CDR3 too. In DNA form, the CDR3 reads TGTGCCAGCAGCCAAACAGGGAATCAGCCCCAGCATTTT. Translating it yields CASSQTGNQPQHF. V is TRBV7-9 and J is TRBJ1-5; the D gene is possibly TRBD1 (6 bases). CDR3 length: 13 amino acids. Germline V lookup: CDR1 SEHNR, CDR2 FQNEAQ (reference sequence). The germline V and J ends were trimmed by 5 bases and 4 bases, with 9 bases remaining between them.

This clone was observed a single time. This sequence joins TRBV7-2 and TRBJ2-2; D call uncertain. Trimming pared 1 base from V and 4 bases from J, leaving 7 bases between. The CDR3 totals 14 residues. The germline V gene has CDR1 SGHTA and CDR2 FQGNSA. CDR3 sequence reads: CASSLGLSTGELFF. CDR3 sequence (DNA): TGTGCCAGCAGCTTAGGGTTGAGCACCGGGGAGCTGTTTTTT.

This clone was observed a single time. CDR3 protein: CASSKLGPLEQYF. CDR3 nucleotides: TGTGCCAGCAGTAAACTAGGCCCCCTGGAGCAGTACTTC. The chain links TRBV27 to TRBJ2-7, with D tentatively TRBD2 (5 bases). V was trimmed by 5 bases and J by 7 bases, leaving 15 bases between them. The germline V gene has CDR1 MNHEY and CDR2 SMNVEV (reference sequence). The CDR3 runs to 13 residues.

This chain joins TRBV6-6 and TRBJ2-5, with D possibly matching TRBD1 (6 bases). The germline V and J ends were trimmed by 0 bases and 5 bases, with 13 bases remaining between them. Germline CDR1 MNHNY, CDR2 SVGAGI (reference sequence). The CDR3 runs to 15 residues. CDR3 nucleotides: TGTGCCAGCAGTTACTCTCCTAGGGGGTCGGAGACCCAGTACTTC. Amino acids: CASSYSPRGSETQYF.

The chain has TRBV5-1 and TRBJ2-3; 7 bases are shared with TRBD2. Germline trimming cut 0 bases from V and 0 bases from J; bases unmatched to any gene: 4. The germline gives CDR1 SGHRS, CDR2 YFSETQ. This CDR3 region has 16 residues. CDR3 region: CASSLGDYSSTDTQYF. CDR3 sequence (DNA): TGCGCCAGCAGCTTGGGGGACTACTCTAGCACAGATACGCAGTATTTT.

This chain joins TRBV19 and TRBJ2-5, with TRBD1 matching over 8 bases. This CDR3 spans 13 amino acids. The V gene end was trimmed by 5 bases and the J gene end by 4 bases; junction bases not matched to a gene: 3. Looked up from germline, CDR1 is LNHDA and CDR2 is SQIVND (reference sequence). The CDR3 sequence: CASSPDRGETQYF. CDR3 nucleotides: TGTGCCAGTAGTCCAGACAGGGGAGAGACCCAGTACTTC.

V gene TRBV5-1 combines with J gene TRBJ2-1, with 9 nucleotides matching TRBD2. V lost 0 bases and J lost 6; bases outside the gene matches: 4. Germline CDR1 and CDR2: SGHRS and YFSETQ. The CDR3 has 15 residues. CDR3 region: CASSLVAGASNEQFF. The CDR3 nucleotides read TGCGCCAGCAGCTTGGTAGCGGGAGCCAGCAATGAGCAGTTCTTC.

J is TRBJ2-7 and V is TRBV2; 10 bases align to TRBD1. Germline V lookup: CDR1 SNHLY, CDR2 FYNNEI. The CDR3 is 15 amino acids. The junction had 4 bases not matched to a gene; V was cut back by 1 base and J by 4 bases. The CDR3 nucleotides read TGTGCCAGCAGTGAAGGGACAGGGGGGTTTTACGAGCAGTACTTC. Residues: CASSEGTGGFYEQYF.